The clone carrying this T cell receptor beta chain was detected once. Sequencing was performed with immunoSEQ multiplex PCR; in TCRdb, only in-frame clones are kept and a portion is missing. This table holds about 160,000 clones, under 95% found once. This specimen comes from a study of T cell responses to AZD1222 COVID-19 vaccine. Germline V lookup: CDR1 KGHDR, CDR2 SFDVKD. CDR3 size: 14 residues. Between the trimmed V and J ends, which lost 5 bases and 6 bases, there was a span of 13 bases. This TCR was sampled from an adult in good health. The source material was peripheral blood, sampled on day 0 of AZD1222 vaccination. The chain couples TRBV24-1 to TRBJ2-1; D is perhaps TRBD1 (6 bases). The CDR3 reads CATSVQGKGNEQFF. CDR3 in DNA: TGTGCCACCAGTGTTCAGGGGAAAGGCAATGAGCAGTTCTTC.